This T cell receptor (beta chain) was recovered during a study of regulatory T cells in long-lasting Graves disease. Documented time point: newly diagnosed GD, antithyroid drugs for less than 3 months. RNA isolated from PBMCs was used to make the TCR library. This clonotype was detected many times. Through Arm-PCR of CDR3 regions and iRepertoire HTBI primers, TCR beta libraries were built. TCRdb used MiXCR to reprocess the multiplex PCR reads, holding one entry per CDR3 protein. The sample carries about 610,000 distinct CDR3 sequences, 16% recorded once. This CDR3 has 15 residues. The V gene's germline CDR1 is SEHNR and CDR2 FQNEAQ (reference sequence). J was trimmed by 2 bases and V by 5 bases; bases with no gene match: 5. These data were also reused for a study on T cells in Graves' hyperthyroidism and ophthalmopathy.

This clonotype originated in a man aged 18 to 30 with Graves disease. Source: peripheral blood mononuclear cells (PBMCs), taken at new diagnosis, from a patient treated with antithyroid drugs. V and J are TRBV7-9 and TRBJ2-1; 8 bases agree with TRBD1. Here the CDR3 reads CASSPDRATYNEQFF. The CDR3 DNA follows: TGTGCCAGCAGCCCGGACAGGGCGACCTACAATGAGCAGTTCTTC.